The T cell receptor beta chain under discussion was sequenced for a study of CD8+ T cells in alopecia areata. Extraction of RNA preceded its reverse transcription into cDNA, which served as the sequencing template. Sequencing used immunoSEQ multiplex PCR; TCRdb keeps in-frame clones, though not all of them. The sample consists of about 69,000 clones, roughly 60% of them appearing once. The receptor was isolated from a human donor with alopecia areata. The input for sequencing was CD8+ T cells sorted from blood, taken at week 0.

CDR3 bases: TGTGCCAGCAAGGGAGAGACCCAGTACTTC. Amino acid sequence: CASKGETQYF. The chain couples TRBV6-6 to TRBJ2-5; D unresolved. CDR3 length: 10 residues. Germline assignment: CDR1 MNHNY and CDR2 SVGAGI (reference sequence). V lost 7 bases, J lost 4 bases, and 4 bases lay in between.